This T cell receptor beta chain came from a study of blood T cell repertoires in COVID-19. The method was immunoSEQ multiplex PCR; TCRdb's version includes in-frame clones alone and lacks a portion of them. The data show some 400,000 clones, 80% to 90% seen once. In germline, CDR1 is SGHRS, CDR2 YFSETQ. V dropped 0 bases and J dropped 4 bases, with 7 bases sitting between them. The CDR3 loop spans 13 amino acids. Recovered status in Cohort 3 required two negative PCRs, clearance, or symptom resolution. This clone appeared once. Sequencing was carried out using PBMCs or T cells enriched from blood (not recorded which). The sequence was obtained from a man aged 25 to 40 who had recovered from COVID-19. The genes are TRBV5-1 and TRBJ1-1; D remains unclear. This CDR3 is CASSLAAGTEAFF. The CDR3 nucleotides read TGCGCCAGCAGCTTGGCGGCAGGCACTGAAGCTTTCTTT. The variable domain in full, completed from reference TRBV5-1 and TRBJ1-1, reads KAGVTQTPRYLIKTRGQQVTLSCSPISGHRSVSWYQQTPGQGLQFLFEYFSETQRNKGNFPGRFSGRQFSNSRSEMNVSTLELGDSALYLCASSLAAGTEAFFGQGTRLTVV.